The source of this T cell receptor (beta chain) is a study of response to subunit inactivated influenza vaccine. MiXCR, applied by TCRdb to the RT-PCR reads, yields one record per CDR3 protein. The data contain around 190,000 distinct CDR3 sequences, about 10% of them singletons. Broader study findings: With each seasonal influenza vaccination, the authors suggested, few new T cells are recruited.

There are a few counts of this clonotype. Its specificity is unknown. The sequence was obtained from a man between 50 and 59 years old who received an inactivated influenza vaccine. This specimen was non-naive T cells sorted from PBMCs, taken on the day of vaccination.

The CDR3 is CASSQDGPAFF. The CDR3 region has the DNA TGTGCCAGCAGCCAAGATGGGCCGGCTTTCTTT. The chain has TRBV4-2 and TRBJ1-1; D ambiguous. Germline loops: CDR1 LGHNA, CDR2 YNFKEQ. Trimming removed 0 bases from V and 11 bases from J, with 7 bases in between. The CDR3 is made up of 11 amino acids.